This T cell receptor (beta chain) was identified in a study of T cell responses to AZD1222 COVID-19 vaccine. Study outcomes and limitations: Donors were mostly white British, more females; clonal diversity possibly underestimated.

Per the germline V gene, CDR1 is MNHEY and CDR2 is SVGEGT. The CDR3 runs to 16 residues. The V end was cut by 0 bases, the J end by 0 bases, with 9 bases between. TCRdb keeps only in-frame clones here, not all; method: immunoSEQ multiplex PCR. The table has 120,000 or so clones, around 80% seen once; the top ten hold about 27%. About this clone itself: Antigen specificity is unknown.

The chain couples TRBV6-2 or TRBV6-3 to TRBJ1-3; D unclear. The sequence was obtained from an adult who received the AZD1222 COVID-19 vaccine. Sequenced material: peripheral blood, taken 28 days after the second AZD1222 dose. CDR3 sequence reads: CASSYSGGSSGNTIYF. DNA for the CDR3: TGTGCCAGCAGTTACTCTGGAGGGAGCTCTGGAAACACCATATATTTT.